These 18 T cell receptor beta chains were sequenced from one sample in a study of blood T cells in healthy people across ages. A sample-barcoded 5' primer and a J-beta primer mix were used in a second PCR of roughly 7 to 11 cycles. TCRdb re-called the 5' RACE reads with MiXCR, one entry per CDR3 protein. The sample lists about 670,000 distinct CDR3 sequences, approximately 40% occurring once. Input material: blood. The receptors come from a man aged 80 or over in good health.

The chain links TRBV5-6 to TRBJ2-7, with unresolved D. Germline V gene data show CDR1 as SGHDT and CDR2 as YYEEEE. CDR3 length equals 14 residues. The ends were cut back, 0 bases at V and 3 bases at J, with 10 bases in the middle. DNA of the CDR3: TGTGCCAGCAGCTTGGGACTGTTCATCTACGAGCAGTACTTC. Translating gives CASSLGLFIYEQYF.

This rearrangement joins TRBV28 to TRBJ2-7, with TRBD2 matching over 8 bases. This CDR3 contains 16 residues. J gave up 4 bases and V 4 bases, and 12 bases lay outside the gene matches. Germline lookup yields CDR1 MDHEN and CDR2 SYDVKM. The CDR3, as DNA: TGTGCCAGCAGTTCCCATTCCGGGAGGGCCAAGTACGAGCAGTACTTC. Amino acids: CASSSHSGRAKYEQYF.

There are many counts of this clonotype. The chain joins TRBV7-2 to TRBJ2-7; 12 bases align to TRBD2. There are 16 residues in the CDR3. Germline CDR1 and CDR2: SGHTA and FQGNSA. J gave up 3 bases and V 0 bases, and 3 bases lay outside the gene matches. The CDR3: CASSLALAGGNYEQYF. DNA for the CDR3: TGTGCCAGCAGCTTAGCGCTAGCGGGGGGGAACTACGAGCAGTACTTC.

This clonotype was counted between two and nine times. The chain is built from TRBV20-1 and TRBJ2-4, with 11 bases identical to TRBD2. The CDR3 spans 13 residues. V was pared by 7 bases and J by 6 bases, with 5 bases of the junction left unmatched. Germline V CDR1 and CDR2: DFQATT, SNEGSKA (reference sequence). In DNA, the CDR3 is TGCAGTGGGCTAGCGGGGGGCGGAAACATTCAGTACTTC. Translated: CSGLAGGGNIQYF.

To note about this clonotype: One end of the junction varies from germline; a read error may be responsible. The rearrangement links TRBV10-3 to TRBJ2-1, with no clear D. The CDR3 covers 15 residues. The germline CDR1 and CDR2 sequences are ENHRY and SYGVKD. CDR3 region: CAISATAPSYNERFF. In nucleotides, the CDR3 is TGTGCCATCAGTGCAACAGCCCCCTCCTACAATGAGCGGTTCTTC.

The rearrangement joins TRBV5-4 to TRBJ2-7, with TRBD2 identical over 8 bases. CDR1 SGHNT and CDR2 YYREEE come from the germline V gene (reference sequence). The CDR3 loop spans 19 amino acids. The trim removed 3 bases at V and 2 bases at J, leaving 19 bases unmatched. CDR3 DNA: TGTGCCAGCAGCTGGGGGACGATGAGTTCTAGCGGGTCGACCTACGAGCAGTACTTC. It specifies CASSWGTMSSSGSTYEQYF.

The rearrangement links TRBV7-2 to TRBJ2-1, with D tentatively TRBD2 (5 bases). This CDR3 spans 13 amino acids. V shed 2 bases and J shed 9 bases, with 11 bases lying between them. CDR1 SGHTA and CDR2 FQGNSA come from the germline V gene. The CDR3 region is CASSLSLAIEQFF. DNA for the CDR3: TGTGCCAGCAGCTTATCCCTAGCTATTGAGCAGTTCTTC.

The CDR3 DNA reads as TGTGCCAGCAGTGACCGGACAGGCGGACGCAATCAGCCCCAGCATTTT. Translating gives CASSDRTGGRNQPQHF. J is TRBJ1-5 and V is TRBV6-1; 7 nucleotides agree with TRBD1. Germline V gene data show CDR1 as MNHNS and CDR2 as SASEGT. CDR3 size: 16 residues. V was clipped by 3 bases and J by 2 bases; unmatched bases: 7.

This clonotype was counted at least ten times. The chain is built from TRBV9 and TRBJ2-7, with D perhaps matching TRBD1 (5 bases). Germline lookup yields CDR1 SGDLS and CDR2 YYNGEE. The V gene lost 5 bases and the J gene lost 2 bases, with 11 bases spanning the gap. The CDR3 is 13 residues long. The CDR3 region is CASSGQGAYEQYF. CDR3 bases: TGTGCCAGCAGTGGGCAGGGCGCCTACGAGCAGTACTTC.

V gene TRBV20-1 combines with J gene TRBJ2-5, with 11 bases identical to TRBD1. Germline CDR1 is DFQATT and CDR2 is SNEGSKA (reference sequence). The J segment lost 11 bases and the V segment lost 3 bases, leaving 14 bases of the junction unmatched. The CDR3 totals 15 residues. CDR3 sequence reads: CSASPLGQGAWEQYF. The CDR3 nucleotides read TGCAGTGCTAGCCCCCTTGGACAGGGGGCATGGGAGCAGTACTTC.

V and J are TRBV7-2 and TRBJ2-4; TRBD2 aligns across 14 bases. Germline loops: CDR1 SGHTA, CDR2 FQGNSA. Trimming at V came to 5 bases and at J to 7 bases, leaving 10 bases not matched to a gene. There are 17 residues in the CDR3. Here the CDR3 DNA reads TGTGCCAGCAGCCCCCAAGGGACTAGCGGGAGTAGGAACATTCAGTACTTC. Translating it yields CASSPQGTSGSRNIQYF.

This clonotype was observed once. The gene calls are TRBV29-1 and TRBJ2-7; TRBD1 agrees at 8 bases. The CDR3 has 14 amino acids. The trim removed 8 bases at V and 2 bases at J, leaving 11 bases unmatched. Germline assignment: CDR1 SQVTM and CDR2 ANQGSEA. Here the CDR3 reads CSPRTGTGTYEQYF. CDR3 DNA sequence: TGCAGCCCCAGGACCGGGACAGGTACCTACGAGCAGTACTTC.

This clonotype was picked up many times. The chain links TRBV5-8 to TRBJ2-3, with unresolved D. This CDR3 is 18 amino acids long. Germline CDR1 reads SGHTS; CDR2 reads YDEGEE. The V end lost 5 bases, the J end lost 2 bases, and 24 bases lay between the germline ends. CDR3 in amino acids: CASSSGVLYNGNTDTQYF. In DNA, the CDR3 is TGTGCCAGCAGTTCCGGAGTGCTCTATAATGGGAACACAGATACGCAGTATTTT.

This clonotype has a handful of counts. The chain couples TRBV7-2 to TRBJ1-2; D perhaps matches TRBD1 (6 bases). The CDR3 length is 15 residues. CDR1 and CDR2 (germline): SGHTA, FQGNSA. The germline V and J ends were trimmed by 6 bases and 3 bases, with 17 bases remaining between them. The CDR3 coding sequence is TGTGCCAGCAGGAATGCCGGGACAAGGGACTATGGCTACACCTTC. It specifies CASRNAGTRDYGYTF.

The V and J genes are TRBV11-2 and TRBJ2-1, with 8 bases identical to TRBD1. The tail of the sequence fits TRBJ2-7 better, so the J call may be wrong. The CDR3 length is 15 residues. CDR1 and CDR2 (germline): SGHAT, FQNNGV. The CDR3 sequence is CASSGGTGGSYEQYF. Written as DNA, the CDR3 is TGTGCCAGCAGCGGGGGAACAGGGGGTTCCTACGAGCAGTACTTC.

The sample holds a few counts of this clonotype. The chain has TRBV20-1 and TRBJ2-7; D is uncertain. CDR1 is DFQATT and CDR2 is SNEGSKA in the germline V gene (reference sequence). Trimming shortened V by 0 bases and J by 3 bases, and 12 bases separated the two germline ends. This CDR3 region has 14 residues. CDR3 sequence reads: CSARDQWGIYEQYF. CDR3 sequence (DNA): TGCAGTGCTAGAGATCAGTGGGGTATCTACGAGCAGTACTTC.

This clonotype showed up just a few times. V and J are TRBV5-1 and TRBJ2-6; D gene uncertain. Trimming left V 3 bases short and J 0 bases short, with 10 bases between. The CDR3 length is 16 residues. Germline CDR1 SGHRS, CDR2 YFSETQ. The CDR3 DNA reads TGCGCCAGCAGCTCTACTGGGATCTCTGGGGCCAACGTCCTGACTTTC. It codes for CASSSTGISGANVLTF.

Notes on this clonotype: A much larger clone lies a single base off, so this may be a read error. V gene TRBV5-1 combines with J gene TRBJ2-5, with D unclear. Germline lookup yields CDR1 SGHRS and CDR2 YFSETQ. V gave up 0 bases and J gave up 2 bases, with 14 bases separating them. The CDR3 runs 16 residues. This CDR3 is CASSLAAVQLQETQYF. CDR3 in DNA: TGCGCCAGCAGCTTGGCGGCAGTACAGTTACAAGAGACCCAGTACTTC.